The 24 T cell receptor beta chains presented below share a single source sample, sequenced in a study of T cell clonotyping in hematopoietic cell transplantation. Produced via immunoSEQ multiplex PCR; TCRdb's table is partial and in-frame only. The sample carries approximately 42,000 clones, 95% recorded once. Sequencing was done on a sample of peripheral blood mononuclear cells. The receptors derive from a man younger than 45 in good health. Some clones in this sample may be carry-over from other donors' samples.

The chain employs TRBV12-5 and TRBJ1-6; D might be TRBD1 (5 bases). The CDR3 runs to 14 residues. Germline lookup yields CDR1 LGHNT and CDR2 FRNRAP. Trimming removed 7 bases at V and 5 bases at J, with 12 bases between. CDR3 protein: CASDRGGDNSPLHF. The CDR3 region has the DNA TGTGCTAGTGATCGGGGCGGAGATAATTCACCCCTCCACTTT.

J is TRBJ2-3 and V is TRBV5-4; 9 bases map to TRBD2. The CDR3 runs to 19 residues. CDR1 is SGHNT and CDR2 is YYREEE in the germline V gene (reference sequence). With V trimmed by 0 bases and J by 0 bases, 11 bases remained unmatched. The chain's CDR3 is CASSLVGLATIHSTDTQYF. The CDR3 coding sequence is TGTGCCAGCAGCTTGGTAGGACTAGCGACTATCCACAGCACAGATACGCAGTATTTT.

The V gene is TRBV9, the J gene TRBJ2-2; a weak D match, TRBD1 (5 bases). The CDR3 consists of 14 residues. CDR1 and CDR2 (germline): SGDLS, YYNGEE. V was cut by 6 bases and J by 2 bases, with 11 bases left in between. Written as DNA, the CDR3 is TGTGCCAGCAATGGCAGGACAAACACCGGGGAGCTGTTTTTT. Encoded protein: CASNGRTNTGELFF.

The chain links TRBV7-2 to TRBJ1-3, with D maybe TRBD1 (6 bases). With 2 bases removed from V and 3 bases from J, the gap between germline ends came to 11 bases. Germline CDR1 and CDR2: SGHTA and FQGNSA. The CDR3 is 15 amino acids. The CDR3: CASSLSGGGGNTIYF. The CDR3 bases are TGTGCCAGCAGCTTATCGGGGGGCGGTGGAAACACCATATATTTT.

This rearrangement joins TRBV4-2 to TRBJ1-4; D gene uncertain. V was trimmed by 1 base and J by 5 bases, leaving 11 bases between them. The CDR3 has 15 amino acids. CDR1 and CDR2 (germline): LGHNA, YNFKEQ. The CDR3 region is CASSQGAQLNEKLFF. CDR3 coding DNA: TGTGCCAGCAGCCAAGGTGCACAGCTCAATGAAAAACTGTTTTTT.

This chain connects TRBV5-6 to TRBJ2-1, with 10 bases matching TRBD2. With V trimmed by 3 bases and J by 0 bases, 3 bases remained unmatched. This CDR3 has 16 residues. CDR1 and CDR2 from the germline V gene are SGHDT and YYEEEE. The CDR3 here is CASSYVAGGSYNEQFF. For the CDR3, the DNA is TGTGCCAGCAGCTACGTAGCGGGGGGCTCCTACAATGAGCAGTTCTTC.

V and J are TRBV11-2 and TRBJ1-1; possible D gene TRBD1, 5 bases. The CDR3 extends over 13 amino acids. Germline-derived CDR1 and CDR2 are SGHAT and FQNNGV. V dropped 1 base and J dropped 7 bases, with 10 bases sitting between them. The CDR3 sequence: CASSLAGGGEAFF. The CDR3 DNA reads TGTGCCAGCAGCTTAGCGGGCGGGGGTGAAGCTTTCTTT.

This chain connects TRBV5-1 to TRBJ1-4, with 7 bases identical to TRBD1. J lost 5 bases, V lost 0 bases, and 4 bases had no gene match. The CDR3 totals 15 residues. Germline lookup yields CDR1 SGHRS and CDR2 YFSETQ. The CDR3 is CASSLGARGNEKLFF. The CDR3 DNA is TGCGCCAGCAGCTTGGGAGCCAGGGGGAATGAAAAACTGTTTTTT. Supplemented by reference TRBV5-1 and TRBJ1-4, the full variable domain reads KAGVTQTPRYLIKTRGQQVTLSCSPISGHRSVSWYQQTPGQGLQFLFEYFSETQRNKGNFPGRFSGRQFSNSRSEMNVSTLELGDSALYLCASSLGARGNEKLFFGSGTQLSVL.

V is TRBV4-3 and J is TRBJ2-3; 7 positions agree with TRBD2. Germline-derived CDR1 and CDR2 are LGHNA and YSLEER. V lost 0 bases to trimming and J lost 2 bases; unmatched junction nucleotides: 8. This CDR3 has 17 amino acids. CDR3 sequence reads: CASSQDPPGGHTDTQYF. For the CDR3, the DNA is TGCGCCAGCAGCCAAGATCCCCCGGGAGGACACACAGATACGCAGTATTTT.

This clone was counted a few times. V usage is TRBV7-2 and J usage is TRBJ2-7; 9 bases line up with TRBD1. CDR1 and CDR2 from the germline V gene are SGHTA and FQGNSA. This CDR3 spans 14 amino acids. Trimming at V came to 1 base and at J to 9 bases, leaving 7 bases not matched to a gene. CDR3 region: CASSLVTGQGGQYF. The CDR3 DNA sequence: TGTGCCAGCAGCTTAGTTACGGGACAGGGTGGGCAGTACTTC.

The chain couples TRBV19 to TRBJ1-2, with 7 bases identical to TRBD1. The CDR3 sequence is 14 residues long. Germline V gene sequence: CDR1 LNHDA, CDR2 SQIVND (reference sequence). V was pared by 3 bases and J by 6 bases, with 7 bases of the junction left unmatched. The CDR3: CASSMSRGQNGYTF. CDR3 bases: TGTGCCAGTAGTATGTCTAGGGGGCAGAATGGCTACACCTTC.

V and J are TRBV6-4 and TRBJ1-3; D is uncertain. Germline V CDR1 and CDR2: MRHNA, SNTAGT. V lost 4 bases and J 1 base, leaving 14 bases between the germline ends. The CDR3 is made up of 16 amino acids. CDR3 in amino acids: CASSGPHGWSGNTIYF. The CDR3 coding sequence is TGTGCCAGCAGTGGCCCACATGGATGGTCTGGAAACACCATATATTTT.

The rearrangement uses TRBV14 and TRBJ1-2; TRBD1 matches at 7 bases. CDR1 is SGHDN and CDR2 is FVKESK in the germline V gene. This CDR3 has 13 amino acids. V was clipped by 4 bases and J by 4 bases; unmatched bases: 3. The CDR3 region is CASSRPGGYGYTF. The CDR3, as DNA: TGTGCCAGCAGCCGCCCAGGGGGCTATGGCTACACCTTC.

This chain uses TRBV27 with TRBJ2-7; the D gene is possibly TRBD2 (5 bases). Trimming removed 5 bases from V and 5 bases from J, with 25 bases in between. CDR1 and CDR2 from the germline V gene are MNHEY and SMNVEV (reference sequence). The CDR3 loop spans 17 amino acids. The CDR3 region is CASSPHSFLAGPDEQYF. Written as DNA, the CDR3 is TGTGCCAGCAGTCCCCACAGTTTTCTTGCGGGTCCGGACGAGCAGTACTTC.

The chain combines TRBV7-9 with TRBJ2-3; 9 bases match TRBD2. Germline V CDR1 and CDR2: SEHNR, FQNEAQ (reference sequence). Losses at the gene ends were 2 bases for V and 4 bases for J; bases not matched to a gene: 10. The CDR3 loop spans 17 amino acids. The CDR3 protein is CASSLRAGTSLSDTQYF. CDR3 in DNA: TGTGCCAGCAGCTTAAGGGCCGGGACTAGCCTGTCAGATACGCAGTATTTT.

The rearrangement joins TRBV11-2 to TRBJ2-5; D gene unclear. Looked up from germline, CDR1 is SGHAT and CDR2 is FQNNGV. The V gene lost 0 bases and the J gene lost 2 bases, with 10 bases spanning the gap. This CDR3 contains 15 residues. The CDR3 DNA reads as TGTGCCAGCAGCTTAGATACGTACACTCAAGAGACCCAGTACTTC. Its translation: CASSLDTYTQETQYF.

J is TRBJ2-7 and V is TRBV15; 11 bases line up with TRBD2. V shed 4 bases and J 2 bases; nucleotides not matched to a gene: 7. The CDR3 has 16 amino acids. Germline V lookup: CDR1 LNHNV, CDR2 YYDKDF (reference sequence). CDR3 loop: CATSTGTSGGAYEQYF. CDR3 bases: TGTGCCACCAGCACGGGGACTAGCGGAGGGGCCTACGAGCAGTACTTC. Drawing the rest from reference TRBV15 and TRBJ2-7, the complete variable domain is DAMVIQNPRYQVTQFGKPVTLSCSQTLNHNVMYWYQQKSSQAPKLLFHYYDKDFNNEADTPDNFQSRRPNTSFCFLDIRSPGLGDTAMYLCATSTGTSGGAYEQYFGPGTRLTVT.

The chain couples TRBV11-2 to TRBJ2-5; no clear D. Germline CDR1 and CDR2: SGHAT and FQNNGV. V gave up 3 bases and J gave up 2 bases, with 10 bases separating them. This CDR3 has 14 residues. CDR3 protein: CASSFFTGQETQYF. CDR3 bases: TGTGCCAGCAGCTTTTTTACTGGTCAAGAGACCCAGTACTTC. Full variable domain (remainder filled in from reference TRBV11-2 and TRBJ2-5): EAGVAQSPRYKIIEKRQSVAFWCNPISGHATLYWYQQILGQGPKLLIQFQNNGVVDDSQLPKDRFSAERLKGVDSTLKIQPAKLEDSAVYLCASSFFTGQETQYFGPGTRLLVL.

The genes are TRBV7-2 and TRBJ2-1, with no clear D. Trimming pared 7 bases from V and 4 bases from J, leaving 14 bases between. The CDR3 sequence is 14 residues long. Germline assignment: CDR1 SGHTA and CDR2 FQGNSA. CDR3 DNA sequence: TGTGCCAGCACCCTGGCTGGCAGATACAATGAGCAGTTCTTC. The encoded protein is CASTLAGRYNEQFF.

The V call is TRBV7-3, the J call TRBJ1-1, with TRBD1 matching over 7 bases. The CDR3 is 14 amino acids. The V gene end was trimmed by 6 bases and the J gene end by 7 bases; junction bases not matched to a gene: 11. The germline CDR1 and CDR2 sequences are SGHTA and FQGTGA. CDR3 in amino acids: CASSRGPRGSEAFF. CDR3 bases: TGTGCCAGCAGTCGAGGTCCCAGGGGGAGTGAAGCTTTCTTT. The entire variable domain, with the rest obtained from reference TRBV7-3 and TRBJ1-1, is as follows: GAGVSQTPSNKVTEKGKYVELRCDPISGHTALYWYRQSLGQGPEFLIYFQGTGAADDSGLPNDRFFAVRPEGSVSTLKIQRTERGDSAVYLCASSRGPRGSEAFFGQGTRLTVV.

The DNA of the CDR3 is TGTGCCAGCAGCTTAAATTCCCTTAGAGAGACCCAGTACTTC. It is translated as CASSLNSLRETQYF. The chain uses TRBV7-2 and TRBJ2-5; unclear D gene. Germline-derived CDR1 and CDR2 are SGHTA and FQGNSA. The CDR3 is 14 residues long. Trimming shortened V by 2 bases and J by 4 bases, and 11 bases separated the two germline ends.

This chain links TRBV7-9 with TRBJ2-5; D is uncertain. Germline CDR1 is SEHNR and CDR2 is FQNEAQ (reference sequence). This CDR3 spans 14 amino acids. With 8 bases removed from V and 5 bases from J, the gap between germline ends came to 18 bases. In nucleotides, the CDR3 is TGTGCCAGCCGCTGGGAAATAGATGCGGAGACCCAGTACTTC. This encodes CASRWEIDAETQYF.

The V and J genes are TRBV10-2 and TRBJ1-5; possibly TRBD1 for D (5 bases). V was clipped by 4 bases and J by 5 bases, with 12 bases between them. The germline V gene has CDR1 WSHSY and CDR2 SAAADI. This CDR3 is 14 amino acids long. CDR3 coding DNA: TGCGCCAGCAGTGGGAACTCCAGGGATCAGCCCCAGCATTTT. It is translated as CASSGNSRDQPQHF.

V is TRBV11-1 and J is TRBJ1-1; D is possibly TRBD1 (6 bases). Germline V gene lookup returns CDR1 SGHAT and CDR2 FQDESV (reference sequence). V was clipped by 0 bases and J by 7 bases, with 9 bases between them. The CDR3 is 13 amino acids. This chain's CDR3 is CASSLAGQREAFF. In DNA form, the CDR3 reads TGTGCCAGCAGCTTAGCGGGACAACGTGAAGCTTTCTTT.